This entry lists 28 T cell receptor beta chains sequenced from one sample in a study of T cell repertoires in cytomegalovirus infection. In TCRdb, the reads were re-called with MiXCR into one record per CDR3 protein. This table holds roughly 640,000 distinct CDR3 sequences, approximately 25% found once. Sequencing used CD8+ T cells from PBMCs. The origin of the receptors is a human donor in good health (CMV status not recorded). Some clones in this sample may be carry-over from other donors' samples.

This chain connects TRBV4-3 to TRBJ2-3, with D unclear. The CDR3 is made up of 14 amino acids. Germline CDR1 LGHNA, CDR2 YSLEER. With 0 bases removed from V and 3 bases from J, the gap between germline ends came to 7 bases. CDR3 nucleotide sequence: TGCGCCAGCAGCCAAGAAAAGGTGACAGATACGCAGTATTTT. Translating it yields CASSQEKVTDTQYF.

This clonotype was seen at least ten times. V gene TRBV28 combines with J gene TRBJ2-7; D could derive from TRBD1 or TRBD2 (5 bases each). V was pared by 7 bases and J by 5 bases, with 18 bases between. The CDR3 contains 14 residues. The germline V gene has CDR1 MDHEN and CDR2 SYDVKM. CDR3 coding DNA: TGTGCCAGCACTACTCCGGGACCCCCCCACGAGCAGTACTTC. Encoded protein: CASTTPGPPHEQYF.

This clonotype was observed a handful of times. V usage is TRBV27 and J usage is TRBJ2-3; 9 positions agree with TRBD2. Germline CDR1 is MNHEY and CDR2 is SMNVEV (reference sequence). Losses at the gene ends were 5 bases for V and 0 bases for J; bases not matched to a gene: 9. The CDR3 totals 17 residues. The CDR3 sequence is CASSLLAGRPSTDTQYF. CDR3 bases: TGTGCCAGCAGTCTCCTAGCGGGGAGGCCCAGCACAGATACGCAGTATTTT.

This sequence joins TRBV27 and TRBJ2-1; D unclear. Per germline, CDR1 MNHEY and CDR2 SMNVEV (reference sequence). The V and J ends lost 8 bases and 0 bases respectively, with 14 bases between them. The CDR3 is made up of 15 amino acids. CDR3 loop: CASRLGKSSYNEQFF. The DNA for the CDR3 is TGTGCCAGCCGGCTGGGGAAGAGCTCCTACAATGAGCAGTTCTTC.

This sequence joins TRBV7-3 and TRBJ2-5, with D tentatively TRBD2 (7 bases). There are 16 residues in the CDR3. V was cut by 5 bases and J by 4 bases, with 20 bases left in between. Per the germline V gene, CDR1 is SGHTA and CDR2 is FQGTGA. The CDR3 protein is CASSPEGGGAAETQYF. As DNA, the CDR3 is TGTGCCAGCAGCCCCGAAGGTGGGGGGGCAGCAGAGACCCAGTACTTC. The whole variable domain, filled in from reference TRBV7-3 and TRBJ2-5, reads GAGVSQTPSNKVTEKGKYVELRCDPISGHTALYWYRQSLGQGPEFLIYFQGTGAADDSGLPNDRFFAVRPEGSVSTLKIQRTERGDSAVYLCASSPEGGGAAETQYFGPGTRLLVL.

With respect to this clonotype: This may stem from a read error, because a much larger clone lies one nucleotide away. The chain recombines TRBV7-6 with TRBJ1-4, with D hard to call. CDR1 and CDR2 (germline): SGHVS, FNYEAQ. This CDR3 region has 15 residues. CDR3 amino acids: CVSSNEAKDPEKLFF. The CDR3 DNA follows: TGTGTCAGCAGTAACGAGGCCAAAGATCCCGAAAAACTGTTTTTT. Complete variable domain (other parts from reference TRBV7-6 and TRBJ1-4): GAGVSQSPRYKVTKRGQDVALRCDPISGHVSLYWYRQALGQGPEFLTYFNYEAQQDKSGLPNDRFSAERPEGSISTLTIQRTEQRDSAMYRCVSSNEAKDPEKLFFGSGTQLSVL.

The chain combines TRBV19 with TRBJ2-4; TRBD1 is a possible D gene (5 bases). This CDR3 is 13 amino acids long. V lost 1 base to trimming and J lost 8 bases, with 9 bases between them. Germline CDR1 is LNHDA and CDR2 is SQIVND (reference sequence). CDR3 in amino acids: CASSIAGMDIQYF. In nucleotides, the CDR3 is TGTGCCAGTAGTATAGCAGGGATGGACATTCAGTACTTC.

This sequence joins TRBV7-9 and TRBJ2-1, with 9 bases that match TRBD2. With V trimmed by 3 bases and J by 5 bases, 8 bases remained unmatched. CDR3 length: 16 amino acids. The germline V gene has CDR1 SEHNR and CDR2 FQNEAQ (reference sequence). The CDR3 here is CASSFPQRGVDNEQFF. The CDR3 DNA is TGTGCCAGCAGCTTCCCCCAGCGGGGGGTAGACAATGAGCAGTTCTTC. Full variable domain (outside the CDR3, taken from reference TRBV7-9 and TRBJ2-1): DTGVSQNPRHKITKRGQNVTFRCDPISEHNRLYWYRQTLGQGPEFLTYFQNEAQLEKSRLLSDRFSAERPKGSFSTLEIQRTEQGDSAMYLCASSFPQRGVDNEQFFGPGTRLTVL.

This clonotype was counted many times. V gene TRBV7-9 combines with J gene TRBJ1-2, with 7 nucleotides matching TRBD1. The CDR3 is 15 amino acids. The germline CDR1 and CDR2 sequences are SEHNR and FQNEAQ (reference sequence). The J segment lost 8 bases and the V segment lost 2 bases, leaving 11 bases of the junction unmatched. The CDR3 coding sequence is TGTGCCAGCAGCTTACGAAAACAGGGGCGCTGGGGCTACACCTTC. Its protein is CASSLRKQGRWGYTF.

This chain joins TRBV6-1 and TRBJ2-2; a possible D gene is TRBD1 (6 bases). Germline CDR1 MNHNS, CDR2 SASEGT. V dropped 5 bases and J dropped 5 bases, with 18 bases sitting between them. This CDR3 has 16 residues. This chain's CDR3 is CASSYALRTVTGELFF. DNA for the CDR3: TGTGCCAGCAGTTATGCCCTTAGGACAGTGACCGGGGAGCTGTTTTTT.

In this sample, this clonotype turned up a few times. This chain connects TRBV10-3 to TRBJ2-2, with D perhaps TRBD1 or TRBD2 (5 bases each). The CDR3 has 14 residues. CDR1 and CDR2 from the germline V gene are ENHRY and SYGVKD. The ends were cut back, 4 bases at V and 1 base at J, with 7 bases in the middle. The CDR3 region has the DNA TGTGCCATCAGTGGGGACGGGAACACCGGGGAGCTGTTTTTT. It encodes CAISGDGNTGELFF.

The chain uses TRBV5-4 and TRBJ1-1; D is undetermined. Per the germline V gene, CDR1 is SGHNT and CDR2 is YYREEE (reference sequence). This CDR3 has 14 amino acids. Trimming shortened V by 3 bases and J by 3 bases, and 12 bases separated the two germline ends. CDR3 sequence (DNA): TGTGCCAGCAGCTCCCCTGGAGGAGACACTGAAGCTTTCTTT. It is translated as CASSSPGGDTEAFF.

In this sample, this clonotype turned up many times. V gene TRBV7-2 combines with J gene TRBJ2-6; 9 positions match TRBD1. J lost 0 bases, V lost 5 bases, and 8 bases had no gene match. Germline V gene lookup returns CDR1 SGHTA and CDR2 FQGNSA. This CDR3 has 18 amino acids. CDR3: CASSLLQGASSGANVLTF. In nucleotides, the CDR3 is TGTGCCAGCAGCCTATTACAGGGGGCTAGCTCTGGGGCCAACGTCCTGACTTTC.

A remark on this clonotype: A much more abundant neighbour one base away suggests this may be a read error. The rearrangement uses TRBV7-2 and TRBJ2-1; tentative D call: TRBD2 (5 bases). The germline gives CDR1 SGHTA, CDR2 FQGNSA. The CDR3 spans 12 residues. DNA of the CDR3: TGTGTCAGCCCCCCCACGGGGTATGAGCAGTTCTTC. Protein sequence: CVSPPTGYEQFF.

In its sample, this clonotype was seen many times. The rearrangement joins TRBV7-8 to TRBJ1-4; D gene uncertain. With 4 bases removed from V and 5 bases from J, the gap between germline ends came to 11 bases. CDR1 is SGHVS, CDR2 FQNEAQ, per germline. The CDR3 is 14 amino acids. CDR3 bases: TGTGCCAGCAGCTCGAACGACGGAAATGAAAAACTGTTTTTT. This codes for CASSSNDGNEKLFF.

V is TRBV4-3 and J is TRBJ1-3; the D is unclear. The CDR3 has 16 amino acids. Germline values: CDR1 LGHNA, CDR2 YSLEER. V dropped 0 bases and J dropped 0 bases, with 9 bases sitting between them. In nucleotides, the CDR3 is TGCGCCAGCAGCCAAGATCGGCATATCTCTGGAAACACCATATATTTT. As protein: CASSQDRHISGNTIYF.

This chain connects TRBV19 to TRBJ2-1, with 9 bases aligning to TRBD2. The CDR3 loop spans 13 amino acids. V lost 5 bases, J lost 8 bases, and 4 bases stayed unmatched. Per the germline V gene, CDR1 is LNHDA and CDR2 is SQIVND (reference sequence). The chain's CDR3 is CASSERGVHEQFF. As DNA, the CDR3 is TGTGCCAGTAGTGAGCGGGGGGTCCATGAGCAGTTCTTC.

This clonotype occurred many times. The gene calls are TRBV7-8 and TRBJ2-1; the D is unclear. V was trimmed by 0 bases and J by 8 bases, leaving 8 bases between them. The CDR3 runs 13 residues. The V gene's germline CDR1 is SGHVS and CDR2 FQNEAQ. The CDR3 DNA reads TGTGCCAGCAGCTTAGCGTCGGTCGATGAGCAGTTCTTC. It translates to CASSLASVDEQFF.

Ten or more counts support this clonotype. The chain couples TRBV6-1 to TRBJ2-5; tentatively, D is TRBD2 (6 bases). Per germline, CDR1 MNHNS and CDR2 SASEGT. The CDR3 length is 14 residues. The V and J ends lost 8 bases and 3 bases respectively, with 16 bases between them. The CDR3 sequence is CASSGVQDEETQYF. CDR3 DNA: TGTGCCAGCTCGGGGGTTCAGGATGAAGAGACCCAGTACTTC.

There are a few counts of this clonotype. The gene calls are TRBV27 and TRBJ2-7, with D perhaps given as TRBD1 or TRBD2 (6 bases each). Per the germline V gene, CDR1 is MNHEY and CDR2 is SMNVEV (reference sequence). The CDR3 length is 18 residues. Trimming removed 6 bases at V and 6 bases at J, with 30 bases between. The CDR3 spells CASSPGAGVQARGFEQYF. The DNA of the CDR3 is TGTGCCAGCAGCCCGGGGGCCGGGGTTCAGGCCCGGGGCTTCGAGCAGTACTTC.

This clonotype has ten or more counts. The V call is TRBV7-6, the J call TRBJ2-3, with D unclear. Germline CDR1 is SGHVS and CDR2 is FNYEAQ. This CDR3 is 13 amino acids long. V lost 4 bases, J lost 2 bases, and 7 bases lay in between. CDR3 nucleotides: TGTGCCAGCAGCTCCCGTCTCACAGATACGCAGTATTTT. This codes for CASSSRLTDTQYF.

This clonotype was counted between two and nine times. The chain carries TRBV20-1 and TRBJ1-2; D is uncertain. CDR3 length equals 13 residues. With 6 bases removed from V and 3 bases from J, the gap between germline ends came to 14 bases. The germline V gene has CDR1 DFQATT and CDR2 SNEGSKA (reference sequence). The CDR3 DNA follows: TGCAGTGCCCCAGCGGGAAGGGACTATGGCTACACCTTC. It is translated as CSAPAGRDYGYTF.

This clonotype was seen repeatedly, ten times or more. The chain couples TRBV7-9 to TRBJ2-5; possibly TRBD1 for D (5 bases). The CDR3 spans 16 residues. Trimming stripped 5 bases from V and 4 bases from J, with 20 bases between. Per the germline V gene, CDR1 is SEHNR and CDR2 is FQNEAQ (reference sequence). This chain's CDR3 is CASSPGPRQKRETQYF. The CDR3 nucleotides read TGTGCCAGCAGCCCGGGCCCCAGACAGAAGAGAGAGACCCAGTACTTC.

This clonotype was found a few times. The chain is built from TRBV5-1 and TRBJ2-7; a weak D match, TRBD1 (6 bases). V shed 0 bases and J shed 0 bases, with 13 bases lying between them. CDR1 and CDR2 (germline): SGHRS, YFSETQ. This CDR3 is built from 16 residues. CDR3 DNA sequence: TGCGCCAGCAGCTTGGGGAACAGGGCTCCCTCCTACGAGCAGTACTTC. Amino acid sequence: CASSLGNRAPSYEQYF.

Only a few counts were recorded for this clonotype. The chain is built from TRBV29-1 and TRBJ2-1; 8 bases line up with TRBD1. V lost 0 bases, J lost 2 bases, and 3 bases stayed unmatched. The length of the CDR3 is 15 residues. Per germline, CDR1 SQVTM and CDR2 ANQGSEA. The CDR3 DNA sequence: TGCAGCGTTGAAGAGGCCAGGGGGCCCTACAATGAGCAGTTCTTC. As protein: CSVEEARGPYNEQFF.

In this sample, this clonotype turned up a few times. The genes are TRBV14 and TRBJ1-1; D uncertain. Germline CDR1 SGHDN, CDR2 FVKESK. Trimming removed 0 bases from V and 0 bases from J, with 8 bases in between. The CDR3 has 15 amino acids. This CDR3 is CASSQEDNVNTEAFF. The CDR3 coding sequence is TGTGCCAGCAGCCAAGAAGACAATGTGAACACTGAAGCTTTCTTT.

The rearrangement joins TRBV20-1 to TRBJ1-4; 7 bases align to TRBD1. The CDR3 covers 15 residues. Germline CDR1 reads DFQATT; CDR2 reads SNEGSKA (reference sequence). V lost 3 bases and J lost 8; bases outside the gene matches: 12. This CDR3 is CSASLGAGGREKLFF. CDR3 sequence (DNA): TGCAGTGCTAGCCTTGGGGCAGGGGGAAGGGAAAAACTGTTTTTT.

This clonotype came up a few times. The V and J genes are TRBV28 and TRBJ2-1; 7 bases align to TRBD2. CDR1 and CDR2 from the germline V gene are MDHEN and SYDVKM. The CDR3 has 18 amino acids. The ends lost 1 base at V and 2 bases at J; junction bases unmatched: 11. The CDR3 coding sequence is TGTGCCAGCAGTTTATTGTCTAGCGGAATAACCGCCTACAATGAGCAGTTCTTC. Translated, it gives CASSLLSSGITAYNEQFF.